These 20 T cell receptor beta chains share one sample of origin, sequenced in a study of neurological immune-mediated disorders. TCRdb reprocessed the 5' RACE reads with MiXCR, giving one entry per CDR3 protein. This sample has 85,000 to 90,000 distinct CDR3 sequences, with roughly 3.5% found just once. Material for sequencing was PBMCs. The origin of the receptors is a woman aged 45-59 years with multiple sclerosis.

This clonotype has at least ten counts. This chain joins TRBV12-3 or TRBV12-4 and TRBJ2-5; D unresolved. The CDR3 spans 14 residues. Trimming took off 3 bases at V and 0 bases at J, with 8 bases between the two ends. The CDR3 is CASSLGSNQETQYF. The CDR3 coding sequence is TGTGCCAGCAGTTTGGGCAGTAACCAAGAGACCCAGTACTTC.

This clonotype was observed at least ten times. The J gene is TRBJ2-7, the V gene TRBV20-1; TRBD2 aligns across 7 bases. Trimming took 5 bases from V and 2 from J; bases not matched to a gene: 12. The length of the CDR3 is 15 residues. Germline values: CDR1 DFQATT, CDR2 SNEGSKA (reference sequence). The CDR3, as DNA: TGCAGTGCTCGGCCGAGCGGGACGATACCCTACGAGCAGTACTTC. Amino acids: CSARPSGTIPYEQYF.

This clonotype was counted ten times or more. The CDR3 sequence: CASSPTGTGLPGNTIYF. The CDR3, as DNA: TGTGCCAGCAGTCCAACCGGGACAGGGCTCCCTGGAAACACCATATATTTT. This chain links TRBV6-5 with TRBJ1-3, with 9 positions matching TRBD1. Germline trimming cut 5 bases from V and 2 bases from J; bases unmatched to any gene: 10. The germline CDR1 and CDR2 sequences are MNHEY and SVGAGI. This CDR3 has 17 amino acids.

This clonotype was recorded at least ten times. This chain connects TRBV4-2 to TRBJ2-3; 11 nucleotides line up with TRBD2. The CDR3 extends over 15 amino acids. CDR1 and CDR2 from the germline V gene are LGHNA and YNFKEQ. With V trimmed by 3 bases and J by 6 bases, 5 bases remained unmatched. CDR3 bases: TGTGCCAGCAGCCAGCAGACTAGCGGGGTGGATACGCAGTATTTT. Translated, it gives CASSQQTSGVDTQYF.

A word on this clonotype: This may come from a read error, since a much larger clone is one base off. This rearrangement joins TRBV7-2 to TRBJ2-3; TRBD2 matches 9 bases. The CDR3 is 15 amino acids. Germline values: CDR1 SGHTA, CDR2 FQGNSA. CDR3: CASSLGGTSKDTQYF. DNA for the CDR3: TGTGCCAGCAGCCTCGGGGGGACTAGCAAAGATACGCAGTATTTT.

This clonotype came up many times. The genes are TRBV7-9 and TRBJ1-1; D uncertain. Germline V gene lookup returns CDR1 SEHNR and CDR2 FQNEAQ (reference sequence). With 1 base removed from V and 1 base from J, the gap between germline ends came to 7 bases. The CDR3 totals 14 residues. Here the CDR3 DNA reads TGTGCCAGCAGCTTAGGGGATAGGAACACTGAAGCTTTCTTT. It encodes CASSLGDRNTEAFF.

There are many counts of this clonotype. The rearrangement joins TRBV5-1 to TRBJ2-7; TRBD2 aligns across 10 bases. The junction had 12 bases not matched to a gene; V was cut back by 0 bases and J by 3 bases. The length of the CDR3 is 18 residues. Per germline, CDR1 SGHRS and CDR2 YFSETQ. CDR3 DNA sequence: TGCGCCAGCAGCTTGGCAGGTACCCGGACTAGCGGCCGCTACGAGCAGTACTTC. This sequence encodes CASSLAGTRTSGRYEQYF.

There are a few counts of this clonotype. The chain links TRBV19 to TRBJ1-1, with D unclear. The length of the CDR3 is 13 residues. V was clipped by 3 bases and J by 3 bases, with 8 bases between them. Germline V lookup: CDR1 LNHDA, CDR2 SQIVND (reference sequence). CDR3 in DNA: TGTGCCAGTAGTATGTTGAGGGACACTGAAGCTTTCTTT. Protein sequence: CASSMLRDTEAFF.

In this sample, this clonotype turned up many times. The J gene is TRBJ1-5, the V gene TRBV6-2 or TRBV6-3; the D gene is possibly TRBD1 (5 bases). Per germline, CDR1 MNHEY and CDR2 SVGEGT. The CDR3 totals 18 residues. The germline V and J ends were trimmed by 6 bases and 4 bases, with 25 bases remaining between them. Here the CDR3 DNA reads TGTGCCAGCAGCCGAGCTTACCCGTCCCGGGGCCGTAATCAGCCCCAGCATTTT. Amino acid sequence: CASSRAYPSRGRNQPQHF.

This clonotype was seen at least ten times. V is TRBV5-6 and J is TRBJ2-2; the D gene is possibly TRBD1 (7 bases). The CDR3 is made up of 17 amino acids. Between the trimmed V and J ends, which lost 1 base and 2 bases, there was a span of 15 bases. Germline-derived CDR1 and CDR2 are SGHDT and YYEEEE. Written as DNA, the CDR3 is TGTGCCAGCAGCTTGTGGTGGAGGGGGCCTAACACCGGGGAGCTGTTTTTT. As protein: CASSLWWRGPNTGELFF.

In this sample, this clonotype turned up many times. V gene TRBV12-3 or TRBV12-4 combines with J gene TRBJ2-3; D is ambiguous. Trimming pared 7 bases from V and 6 bases from J, leaving 11 bases between. The CDR3 runs 12 residues. Here the CDR3 reads CASTPYVDTQYF. The CDR3, as DNA: TGTGCCAGCACCCCATACGTGGATACGCAGTATTTT.

This clonotype was observed at least ten times. V usage is TRBV15 and J usage is TRBJ2-3, with D possibly matching TRBD2 (5 bases). The CDR3 length is 13 residues. CDR1 and CDR2 (germline): LNHNV, YYDKDF (reference sequence). Deletions cut 1 base from V and 4 bases from J, with 6 bases between. This CDR3 is CATSRASSDTQYF. The CDR3 DNA follows: TGTGCCACCAGCAGAGCTAGCTCAGATACGCAGTATTTT.

This clonotype was picked up many times. The rearrangement joins TRBV6-5 to TRBJ1-1; D is uncertain. CDR1 MNHEY and CDR2 SVGAGI come from the germline V gene. CDR3 length: 16 residues. Trimming left V 0 bases short and J 0 bases short, with 11 bases between. The CDR3 loop reads CASSYSIGRVNTEAFF. The CDR3 nucleotides read TGTGCCAGCAGTTACTCGATAGGACGGGTGAACACTGAAGCTTTCTTT.

This clonotype was seen many times. The rearrangement joins TRBV27 to TRBJ2-2, with TRBD1 identical over 7 bases. The CDR3 runs 15 residues. Germline V CDR1 and CDR2: MNHEY, SMNVEV (reference sequence). Unmatched junction bases numbered 8, after V lost 8 bases and J lost 2 bases. The CDR3 nucleotides are TGTGCCAGCGGCCCATGGACAGGAAACACCGGGGAGCTGTTTTTT. This sequence encodes CASGPWTGNTGELFF.

This clonotype was seen repeatedly, ten times or more. CDR3 region: CASSLQGGEQFF. CDR3 sequence (DNA): TGTGCCAGCAGTTTACAGGGTGGCGAGCAGTTCTTC. The chain is built from TRBV27 and TRBJ2-1, with D maybe TRBD1 (5 bases). This CDR3 comprises 12 residues. The V gene lost 2 bases and the J gene lost 10 bases, with 9 bases spanning the gap. The germline gives CDR1 MNHEY, CDR2 SMNVEV (reference sequence).

This clonotype came up many times. This chain links TRBV7-6 with TRBJ2-1, with TRBD2 identical over 8 bases. Germline V CDR1 and CDR2: SGHVS, FNYEAQ. CDR3 length: 14 amino acids. The J segment lost 7 bases and the V segment lost 4 bases, leaving 6 bases of the junction unmatched. Written as DNA, the CDR3 is TGTGCCAGCAGCTCCCGGCTAGCGGGTAATGAGCAGTTCTTC. The encoded protein is CASSSRLAGNEQFF.

This clonotype was recorded at least ten times. The J gene is TRBJ1-1, the V gene TRBV5-1; 9 bases map to TRBD1. CDR3 length: 15 amino acids. V trimming: 2 bases; J trimming: 5 bases; junction bases outside the gene matches: 7. Germline values: CDR1 SGHRS, CDR2 YFSETQ. CDR3 loop: CASSLTGTGSTEAFF. The CDR3 DNA reads TGCGCCAGCAGCTTAACCGGGACAGGGTCTACTGAAGCTTTCTTT.

V usage is TRBV24-1 and J usage is TRBJ2-1; 8 nucleotides line up with TRBD1. CDR3 length: 13 residues. V shed 3 bases and J 9 bases; nucleotides not matched to a gene: 3. Germline V CDR1 and CDR2: KGHDR, SFDVKD. CDR3: CATSDPDRGEQFF. CDR3 DNA: TGTGCCACCAGTGATCCCGACAGGGGTGAGCAGTTCTTC.

Ten or more counts support this clonotype. The chain links TRBV28 to TRBJ2-5; D is uncertain. The germline V and J ends were trimmed by 2 bases and 0 bases, with 10 bases remaining between them. CDR3 length equals 15 residues. Germline V gene sequence: CDR1 MDHEN, CDR2 SYDVKM. The CDR3 nucleotides read TGTGCCAGCAGTTTACCACTTCCGTACCAAGAGACCCAGTACTTC. It is translated as CASSLPLPYQETQYF. The complete variable domain, with remaining parts taken from reference TRBV28 and TRBJ2-5, reads DVKVTQSSRYLVKRTGEKVFLECVQDMDHENMFWYRQDPGLGLRLIYFSYDVKMKEKGDIPEGYSVSREKKERFSLILESASTNQTSMYLCASSLPLPYQETQYFGPGTRLLVL.

This clonotype was picked up many times. V usage is TRBV14 and J usage is TRBJ1-1; D is perhaps TRBD1 (5 bases). V lost 5 bases and J 3 bases, leaving 13 bases between the germline ends. CDR3 length: 14 residues. Germline V gene sequence: CDR1 SGHDN, CDR2 FVKESK. Here the CDR3 reads CASSDRQLYTEAFF. For the CDR3, the DNA is TGTGCCAGCAGCGATCGACAGTTGTACACTGAAGCTTTCTTT.